Below, 19 T cell receptor beta chains from the same sample are listed, as sequenced in a study of blood T cell repertoires in COVID-19. The method was immunoSEQ multiplex PCR; TCRdb's version includes in-frame clones alone and lacks a portion of them. The table has 35,000 to 45,000 clones, approximately 86% seen once. The sequenced sample was peripheral blood. Every receptor here comes from a man in his forties or fifties with active COVID-19.

This clone was picked up a small number of times. This rearrangement joins TRBV6-6 to TRBJ2-7; D possibly corresponds to TRBD1 (6 bases). The CDR3 length is 15 residues. Germline V CDR1 and CDR2: MNHNY, SVGAGI (reference sequence). Trimming removed 7 bases from V and 4 bases from J, with 20 bases in between. The DNA of the CDR3 is TGTGCCAGCACCTTGGACAGTCAACCATCTTACGAGCAGTACTTC. Amino acids: CASTLDSQPSYEQYF.

The rearrangement uses TRBV28 and TRBJ2-3; the match to TRBD2 covers 11 bases. Germline loops: CDR1 MDHEN, CDR2 SYDVKM. The CDR3 loop spans 16 amino acids. V lost 5 bases and J lost 1; bases outside the gene matches: 5. The DNA of the CDR3 is TGTGCCAGCAGTGCTCTACTAGCGGGAGGCACAGATACGCAGTATTTT. It specifies CASSALLAGGTDTQYF.

About this clone itself: An end of the junction differs from the germline gene, which may be a read error. This rearrangement joins TRBV30 to TRBJ2-7, with D perhaps matching TRBD2 (5 bases). This CDR3 comprises 11 residues. Looked up from germline, CDR1 is GTSNPN and CDR2 is SVGIG (reference sequence). CDR3 nucleotides: TGTGCCTGGAGTGTCGACAAGCGGAAGAACTTC. Amino acids: CAWSVDKRKNF.

V usage is TRBV7-9 and J usage is TRBJ2-7; TRBD1 agrees at 10 bases. Trimming removed 2 bases from V and 6 bases from J; junction bases left unmatched: 7. There are 15 residues in the CDR3. Germline CDR1 is SEHNR and CDR2 is FQNEAQ (reference sequence). The CDR3 bases are TGTGCCAGCAGCTTATCGGCCGGGACAGGGGTCGAGCAGTACTTC. Encoded protein: CASSLSAGTGVEQYF.

The chain combines TRBV7-9 with TRBJ2-5; the match to TRBD1 covers 10 bases. CDR1 SEHNR and CDR2 FQNEAQ come from the germline V gene (reference sequence). V dropped 4 bases and J dropped 2; count of bases not matched to a gene: 4. The CDR3 loop spans 15 amino acids. CDR3 amino acids: CASSSGQGIQETQYF. Here the CDR3 DNA reads TGTGCCAGCAGCTCGGGACAGGGGATTCAAGAGACCCAGTACTTC.

The rearrangement links TRBV11-1 to TRBJ2-6; D not resolved. V lost 5 bases, J lost 4 bases, and 9 bases lay in between. The germline V gene has CDR1 SGHAT and CDR2 FQDESV (reference sequence). The CDR3 totals 14 residues. CDR3 sequence: CASSPPRGANVLTF. The DNA for the CDR3 is TGTGCCAGCAGCCCTCCCCGGGGGGCCAACGTCCTGACTTTC.

The V call is TRBV7-2, the J call TRBJ1-3; no clear D. Germline values: CDR1 SGHTA, CDR2 FQGNSA. This CDR3 comprises 13 residues. Trimming stripped 5 bases from V and 3 bases from J, with 8 bases between. As DNA, the CDR3 is TGTGCCAGCAGCCCCAGCGGTGGAAACACCATATATTTT. This encodes CASSPSGGNTIYF. The full variable domain, its missing parts supplied by reference TRBV7-2 and TRBJ1-3, is GAGVSQSPSNKVTEKGKDVELRCDPISGHTALYWYRQSLGQGLEFLIYFQGNSAPDKSGLPSDRFSAERTGGSVSTLTIQRTQQEDSAVYLCASSPSGGNTIYFGEGSWLTVV.

The rearrangement links TRBV15 to TRBJ2-7, with D tentatively TRBD2 (5 bases). The length of the CDR3 is 13 residues. The V end was cut by 0 bases, the J end by 3 bases, with 6 bases between. Per germline, CDR1 LNHNV and CDR2 YYDKDF (reference sequence). The CDR3 nucleotides read TGTGCCACCAGCAGAGACGGGAACTACGAGCAGTACTTC. The encoded protein is CATSRDGNYEQYF.

The chain recombines TRBV7-9 with TRBJ2-1, with 7 nucleotides matching TRBD2. The CDR3 spans 13 residues. V lost 3 bases to trimming and J lost 6 bases; unmatched junction nucleotides: 2. CDR1 is SEHNR, CDR2 FQNEAQ, per germline (reference sequence). Here the CDR3 DNA reads TGTGCCAGCAGCTTCGGACTAGGCAATGAGCAGTTCTTC. It specifies CASSFGLGNEQFF. The whole variable domain, filled in from reference TRBV7-9 and TRBJ2-1, reads DTGVSQNPRHKITKRGQNVTFRCDPISEHNRLYWYRQTLGQGPEFLTYFQNEAQLEKSRLLSDRFSAERPKGSFSTLEIQRTEQGDSAMYLCASSFGLGNEQFFGPGTRLTVL.

This clone was seen just once. This chain links TRBV6-2 or TRBV6-3 with TRBJ1-5; 8 nucleotides align to TRBD1. Germline loops: CDR1 MNHEY, CDR2 SVGEGT. This CDR3 has 16 residues. The ends lost 6 bases at V and 1 base at J; junction bases unmatched: 8. In DNA form, the CDR3 reads TGTGCCAGCAGCCCCACAGGGGGGTTAAGCAATCAGCCCCAGCATTTT. Translated: CASSPTGGLSNQPQHF.

The J gene is TRBJ2-7, the V gene TRBV4-1; weak D call: TRBD1 (6 bases). The germline CDR1 and CDR2 sequences are MGHRA and YSYEKL. CDR3 length equals 16 residues. V lost 0 bases, J lost 0 bases, and 12 bases lay in between. The CDR3 loop reads CASSQDINRVSYEQYF. The CDR3 nucleotides are TGCGCCAGCAGCCAAGATATTAACAGGGTCTCCTACGAGCAGTACTTC.

Turning to this clone: At one end the junction does not follow the germline gene, possibly because of a read error. The chain's CDR3 is CSVELTRGQAAGHF. Here the CDR3 DNA reads TGCAGCGTTGAACTCACTAGGGGACAGGCCGCCGGGCACTTC. The rearrangement links TRBV29-1 to TRBJ2-5, with TRBD1 matching 8 bases. This CDR3 has 14 residues. Germline V gene sequence: CDR1 SQVTM, CDR2 ANQGSEA.

The rearrangement uses TRBV12-5 and TRBJ2-1, with TRBD2 identical over 8 bases. Germline values: CDR1 LGHNT, CDR2 FRNRAP. The CDR3 loop spans 16 amino acids. V was pared by 2 bases and J by 7 bases, with 10 bases of the junction left unmatched. CDR3 nucleotide sequence: TGTGCTAGTGGTTTGAATAGCGGGGTCGTTGGGAATGAGCAGTTCTTC. Protein product: CASGLNSGVVGNEQFF.

This clone was seen only once. Written as DNA, the CDR3 is TGTGCCAGCAGTTTACTAGCGGGAGCCTACAATGAGCAGTTCTTC. Translated, it gives CASSLLAGAYNEQFF. This rearrangement joins TRBV27 to TRBJ2-1, with 10 positions matching TRBD2. Trimming at V came to 2 bases and at J to 2 bases, leaving 0 bases not matched to a gene. The CDR3 is made up of 15 amino acids. Germline V gene lookup returns CDR1 MNHEY and CDR2 SMNVEV (reference sequence).

CDR3 region: CASTATGGGSPLHF. DNA of the CDR3: TGTGCCAGCACGGCTACAGGGGGAGGGTCACCCCTCCACTTT. V and J are TRBV27 and TRBJ1-6; 8 bases are shared with TRBD1. The germline gives CDR1 MNHEY, CDR2 SMNVEV (reference sequence). V was pared by 7 bases and J by 10 bases, with 9 bases of the junction left unmatched. This CDR3 is built from 14 residues.

The chain employs TRBV4-1 and TRBJ2-7, with D hard to call. The V gene's germline CDR1 is MGHRA and CDR2 YSYEKL. This CDR3 region has 14 residues. V gave up 1 base and J gave up 3 bases, with 10 bases separating them. The CDR3 nucleotides are TGCGCCAGCAGCCAAGTGACTGATAACTACGAGCAGTACTTC. This sequence encodes CASSQVTDNYEQYF.

The gene calls are TRBV5-5 and TRBJ1-5, with 9 positions matching TRBD1. J was trimmed by 5 bases and V by 4 bases; bases with no gene match: 7. Per the germline V gene, CDR1 is SGHKS and CDR2 is YYEKEE (reference sequence). This CDR3 has 15 residues. This CDR3 reads CASSTGTGMYQPQHF. Written as DNA, the CDR3 is TGTGCCAGCAGCACCGGGACAGGGATGTATCAGCCCCAGCATTTT. Based on the CDR3 plus reference TRBV5-5 and TRBJ1-5, the full variable domain is DAGVTQSPTHLIKTRGQQVTLRCSPISGHKSVSWYQQVLGQGPQFIFQYYEKEERGRGNFPDRFSARQFPNYSSELNVNALLLGDSALYLCASSTGTGMYQPQHFGDGTRLSIL.

This clone was counted once. The genes are TRBV6-2 or TRBV6-3 and TRBJ1-6; 9 bases fit TRBD1. The CDR3 spans 17 residues. Germline trimming cut 2 bases from V and 6 bases from J; bases unmatched to any gene: 8. Germline V gives CDR1 MNHEY, CDR2 SVGEGT. The CDR3 loop reads CASSYPETGGRNSPLHF. The CDR3 DNA follows: TGTGCCAGCAGTTACCCCGAAACAGGGGGCCGTAATTCACCCCTCCACTTT.

The chain recombines TRBV7-9 with TRBJ1-1; TRBD1 aligns across 7 bases. Germline V lookup: CDR1 SEHNR, CDR2 FQNEAQ (reference sequence). The CDR3 loop spans 14 amino acids. Trimming at V came to 5 bases and at J to 3 bases, leaving 6 bases not matched to a gene. For the CDR3, the DNA is TGTGCCAGCAGCCTCAGACAGGGTGACACTGAAGCTTTCTTT. This encodes CASSLRQGDTEAFF.